The clone carrying this T cell receptor beta chain occurred a few times. The data belong to a study of OX40 agonist ivuxolimab in advanced cancers. TCRdb's table, derived via immunoSEQ multiplex PCR, lists solely in-frame clones and lacks some. The profile shows approximately 70,000 clones, over 85% of them singletons. Germline loops: CDR1 SGHRS, CDR2 YFSETQ. The V end lost 5 bases, the J end lost 3 bases, and 18 bases lay between the germline ends. The CDR3 has 15 amino acids. This sequence originates from an adult with an advanced solid tumor such as melanoma, head and neck, liver or kidney cancer. The sequencing here drew on CD4+ or CD8+ T cells sorted from blood, taken in a trial of the OX40 agonist ivuxolimab. The rearrangement links TRBV5-1 to TRBJ2-7, with D perhaps matching TRBD1 (6 bases). The CDR3 coding sequence is TGCGCCAGCAGAGGGGCCTGGCAGGGGCACTACGAGCAGTACTTC. Protein product: CASRGAWQGHYEQYF.